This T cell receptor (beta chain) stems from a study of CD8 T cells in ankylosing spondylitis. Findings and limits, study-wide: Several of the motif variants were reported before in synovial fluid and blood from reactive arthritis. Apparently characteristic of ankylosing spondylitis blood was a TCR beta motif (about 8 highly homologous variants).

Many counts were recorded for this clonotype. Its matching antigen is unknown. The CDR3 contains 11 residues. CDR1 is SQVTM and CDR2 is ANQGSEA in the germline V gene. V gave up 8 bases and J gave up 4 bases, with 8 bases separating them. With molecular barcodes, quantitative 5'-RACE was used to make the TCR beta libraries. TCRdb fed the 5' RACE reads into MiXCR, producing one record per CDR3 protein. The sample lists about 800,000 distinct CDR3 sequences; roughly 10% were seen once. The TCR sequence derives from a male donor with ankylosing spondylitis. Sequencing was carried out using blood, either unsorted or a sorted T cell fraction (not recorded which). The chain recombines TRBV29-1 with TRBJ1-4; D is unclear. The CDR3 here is CSPGGNEKLFF. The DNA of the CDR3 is TGCAGCCCGGGTGGTAATGAAAAACTGTTTTTT. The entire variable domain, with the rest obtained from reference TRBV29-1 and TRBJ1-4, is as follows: SAVISQKPSRDICQRGTSLTIQCQVDSQVTMMFWYRQQPGQSLTLIATANQGSEATYESGFVIDKFPISRPNLTFSTLTVSNMSPEDSSIYLCSPGGNEKLFFGSGTQLSVL.